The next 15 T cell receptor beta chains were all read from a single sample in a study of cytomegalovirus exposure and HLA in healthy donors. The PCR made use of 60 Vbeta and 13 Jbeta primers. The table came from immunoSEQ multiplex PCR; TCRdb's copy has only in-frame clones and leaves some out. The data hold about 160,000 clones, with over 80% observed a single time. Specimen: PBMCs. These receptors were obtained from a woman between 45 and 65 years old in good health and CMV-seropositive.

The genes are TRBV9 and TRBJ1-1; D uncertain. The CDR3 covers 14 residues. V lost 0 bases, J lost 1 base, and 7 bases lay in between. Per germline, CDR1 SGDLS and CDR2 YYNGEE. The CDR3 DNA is TGTGCCAGCAGCGTAGGAACGGGGAACACTGAAGCTTTCTTT. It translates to CASSVGTGNTEAFF.

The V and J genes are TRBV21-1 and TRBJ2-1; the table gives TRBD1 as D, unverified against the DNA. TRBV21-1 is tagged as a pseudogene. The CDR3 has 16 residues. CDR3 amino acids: CASSKDKTGCGNEQFF. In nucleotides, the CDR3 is TGTGCCAGCAGCAAAGATAAGACAGGGTGTGGCAATGAGCAGTTCTTC.

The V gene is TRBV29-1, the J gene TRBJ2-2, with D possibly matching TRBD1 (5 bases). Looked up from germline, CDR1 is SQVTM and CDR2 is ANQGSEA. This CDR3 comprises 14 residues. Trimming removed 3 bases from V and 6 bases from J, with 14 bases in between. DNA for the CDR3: TGCAGCGTTGAGGCGGACACGGCCCCCGGGGAGCTGTTTTTT. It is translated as CSVEADTAPGELFF.

CDR3 sequence: CAISLGNYYTDTQYF. CDR3 in DNA: TGTGCCATCAGTCTAGGAAACTATTACACAGATACGCAGTATTTT. This sequence joins TRBV10-3 and TRBJ2-3; D unresolved. There are 15 residues in the CDR3. V was cut by 5 bases and J by 2 bases, with 14 bases left in between. Germline values: CDR1 ENHRY, CDR2 SYGVKD.

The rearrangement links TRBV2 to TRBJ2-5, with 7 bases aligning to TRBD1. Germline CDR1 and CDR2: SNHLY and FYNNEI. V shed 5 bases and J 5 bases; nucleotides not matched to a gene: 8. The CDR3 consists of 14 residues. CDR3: CASSSTGTPETQYF. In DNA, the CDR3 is TGTGCCAGCAGTTCGACAGGGACCCCGGAGACCCAGTACTTC.

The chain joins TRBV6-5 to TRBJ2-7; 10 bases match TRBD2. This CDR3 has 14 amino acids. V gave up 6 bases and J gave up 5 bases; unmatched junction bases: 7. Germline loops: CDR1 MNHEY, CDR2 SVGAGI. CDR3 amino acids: CASRRGLASDEQYF. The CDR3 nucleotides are TGTGCCAGCAGACGGGGACTAGCGAGTGACGAGCAGTACTTC.

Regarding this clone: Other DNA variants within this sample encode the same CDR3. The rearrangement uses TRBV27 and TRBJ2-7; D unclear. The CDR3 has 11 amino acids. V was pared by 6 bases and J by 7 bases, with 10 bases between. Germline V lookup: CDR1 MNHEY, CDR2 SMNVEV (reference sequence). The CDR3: CASSLGYEQYF. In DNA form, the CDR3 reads TGTGCCAGCAGCCTAGGCTATGAGCAGTACTTC.

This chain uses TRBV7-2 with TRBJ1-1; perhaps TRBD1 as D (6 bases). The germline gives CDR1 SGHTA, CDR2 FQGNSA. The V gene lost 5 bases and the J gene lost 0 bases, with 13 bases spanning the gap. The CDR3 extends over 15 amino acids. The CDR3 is CASSQPAGVNTEAFF. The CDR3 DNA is TGTGCCAGCAGCCAACCCGCAGGGGTGAACACTGAAGCTTTCTTT. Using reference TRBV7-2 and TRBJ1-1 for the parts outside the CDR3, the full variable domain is GAGVSQSPSNKVTEKGKDVELRCDPISGHTALYWYRQSLGQGLEFLIYFQGNSAPDKSGLPSDRFSAERTGGSVSTLTIQRTQQEDSAVYLCASSQPAGVNTEAFFGQGTRLTVV.

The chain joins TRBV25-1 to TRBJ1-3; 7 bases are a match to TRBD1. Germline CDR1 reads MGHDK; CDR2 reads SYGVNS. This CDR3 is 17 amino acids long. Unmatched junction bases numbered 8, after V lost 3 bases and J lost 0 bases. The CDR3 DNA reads TGTGCCAGCAGTGACTCGGGGCAGGGGGTCTCTGGAAACACCATATATTTT. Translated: CASSDSGQGVSGNTIYF.

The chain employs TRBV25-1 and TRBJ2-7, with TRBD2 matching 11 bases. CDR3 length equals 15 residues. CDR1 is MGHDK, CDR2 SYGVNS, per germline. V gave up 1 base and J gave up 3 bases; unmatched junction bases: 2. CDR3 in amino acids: CASSESSGRFYEQYF. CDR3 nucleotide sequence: TGTGCCAGCAGTGAATCTAGCGGGAGGTTCTACGAGCAGTACTTC.

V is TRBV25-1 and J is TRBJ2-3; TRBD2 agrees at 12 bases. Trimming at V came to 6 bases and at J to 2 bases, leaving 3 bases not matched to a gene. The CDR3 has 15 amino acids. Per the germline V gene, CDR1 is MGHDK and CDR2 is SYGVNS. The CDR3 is CASRTSGGPTDTQYF. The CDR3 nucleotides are TGTGCCAGCAGAACTAGCGGGGGGCCCACAGATACGCAGTATTTT. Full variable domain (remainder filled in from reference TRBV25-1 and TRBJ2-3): EADIYQTPRYLVIGTGKKITLECSQTMGHDKMYWYQQDPGMELHLIHYSYGVNSTEKGDLSSESTVSRIRTEHFPLTLESARPSHTSQYLCASRTSGGPTDTQYFGPGTRLTVL.

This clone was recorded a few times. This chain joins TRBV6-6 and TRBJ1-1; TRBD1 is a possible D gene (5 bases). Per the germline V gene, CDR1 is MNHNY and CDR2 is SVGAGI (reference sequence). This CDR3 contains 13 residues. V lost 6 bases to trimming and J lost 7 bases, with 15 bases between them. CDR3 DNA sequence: TGTGCCAGCAGACAACAGAGACAGAATGAAGCTTTCTTT. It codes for CASRQQRQNEAFF.

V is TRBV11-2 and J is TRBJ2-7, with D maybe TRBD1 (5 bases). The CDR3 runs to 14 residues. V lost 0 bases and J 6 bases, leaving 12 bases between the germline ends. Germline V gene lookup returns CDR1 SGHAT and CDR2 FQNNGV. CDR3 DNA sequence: TGTGCCAGCAGCTTAGAGGTACAGGTACCCGAGCAGTACTTC. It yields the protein CASSLEVQVPEQYF.

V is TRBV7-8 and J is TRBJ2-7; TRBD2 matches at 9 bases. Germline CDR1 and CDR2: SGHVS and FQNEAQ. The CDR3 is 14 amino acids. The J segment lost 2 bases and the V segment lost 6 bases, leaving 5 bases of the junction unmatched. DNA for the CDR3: TGTGCCAGCAGTACCGGGACTAGCCCCTACGAGCAGTACTTC. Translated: CASSTGTSPYEQYF. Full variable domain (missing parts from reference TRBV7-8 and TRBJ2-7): GAGVSQSPRYKVAKRGQDVALRCDPISGHVSLFWYQQALGQGPEFLTYFQNEAQLDKSGLPSDRFFAERPEGSVSTLKIQRTQQEDSAVYLCASSTGTSPYEQYFGPGTRLTVT.

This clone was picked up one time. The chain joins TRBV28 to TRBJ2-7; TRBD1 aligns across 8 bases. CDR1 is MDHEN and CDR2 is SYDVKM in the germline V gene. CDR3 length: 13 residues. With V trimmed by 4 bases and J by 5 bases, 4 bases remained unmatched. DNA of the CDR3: TGTGCCAGCAGTTCCGGGACAGGTCACGAGCAGTACTTC. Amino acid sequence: CASSSGTGHEQYF.